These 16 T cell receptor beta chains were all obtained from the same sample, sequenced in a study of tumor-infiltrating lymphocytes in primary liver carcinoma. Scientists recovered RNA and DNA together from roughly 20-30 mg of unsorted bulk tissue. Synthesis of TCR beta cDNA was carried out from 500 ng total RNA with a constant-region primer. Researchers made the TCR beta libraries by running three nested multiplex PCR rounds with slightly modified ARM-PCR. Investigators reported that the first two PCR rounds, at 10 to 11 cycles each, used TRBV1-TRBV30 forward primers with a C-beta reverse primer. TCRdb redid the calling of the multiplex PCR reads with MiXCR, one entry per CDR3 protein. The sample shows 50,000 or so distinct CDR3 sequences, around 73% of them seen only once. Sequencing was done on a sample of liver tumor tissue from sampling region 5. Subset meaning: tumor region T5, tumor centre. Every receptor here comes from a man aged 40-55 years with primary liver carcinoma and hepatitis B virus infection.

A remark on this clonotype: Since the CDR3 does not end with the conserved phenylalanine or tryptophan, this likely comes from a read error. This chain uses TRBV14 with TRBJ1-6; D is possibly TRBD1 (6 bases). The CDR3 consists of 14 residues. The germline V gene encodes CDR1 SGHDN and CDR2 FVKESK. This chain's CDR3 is CDSSHSGENSLLHI. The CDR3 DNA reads TGTGACAGCAGCCACTCAGGGGAAAATTCACTCCTCCACATT.

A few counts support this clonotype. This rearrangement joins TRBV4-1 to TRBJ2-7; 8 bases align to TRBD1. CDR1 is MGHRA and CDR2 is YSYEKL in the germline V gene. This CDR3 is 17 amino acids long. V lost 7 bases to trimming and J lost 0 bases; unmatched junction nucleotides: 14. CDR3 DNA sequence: TGCGCCAGCAACCGAGGGGAACGACAGGGGCTCTCCTACGAGCAGTACTTC. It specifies CASNRGERQGLSYEQYF.

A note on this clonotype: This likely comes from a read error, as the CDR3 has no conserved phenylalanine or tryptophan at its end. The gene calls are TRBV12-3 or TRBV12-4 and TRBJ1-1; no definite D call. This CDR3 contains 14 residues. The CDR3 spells CASNSSDANIEAFY. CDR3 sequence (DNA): TGTGCCAGCAACTCTTCCGATGCGAACATTGAAGCTTTCTAT.

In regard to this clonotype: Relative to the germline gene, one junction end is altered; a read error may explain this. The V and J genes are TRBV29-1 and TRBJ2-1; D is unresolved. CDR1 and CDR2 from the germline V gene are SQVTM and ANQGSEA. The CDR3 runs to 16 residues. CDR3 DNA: TGCAGCATTGATCTTCTAGACGCCAGCTCCTACAATGAGCAGTTCTTC. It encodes CSIDLLDASSYNEQFF.

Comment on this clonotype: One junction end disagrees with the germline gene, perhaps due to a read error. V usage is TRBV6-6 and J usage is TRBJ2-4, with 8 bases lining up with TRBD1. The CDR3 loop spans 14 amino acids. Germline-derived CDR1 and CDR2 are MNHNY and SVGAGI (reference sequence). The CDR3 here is CTSRPDGLRGPMYF. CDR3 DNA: TGTACCAGTAGACCCGATGGCCTCAGGGGGCCCATGTACTTC.

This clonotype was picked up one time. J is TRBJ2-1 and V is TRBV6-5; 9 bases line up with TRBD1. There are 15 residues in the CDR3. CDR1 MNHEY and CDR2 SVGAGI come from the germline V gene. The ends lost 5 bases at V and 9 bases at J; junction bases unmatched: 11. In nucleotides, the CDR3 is TGTGCCAGCAGTCCCGGGACAGGGTGGGGAGGTGAGCAGTTCTTC. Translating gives CASSPGTGWGGEQFF.

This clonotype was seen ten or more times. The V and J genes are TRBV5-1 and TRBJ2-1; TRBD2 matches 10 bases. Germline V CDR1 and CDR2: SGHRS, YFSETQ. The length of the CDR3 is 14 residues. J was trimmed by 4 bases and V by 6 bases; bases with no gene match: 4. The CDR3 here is CASTLAGGYNEQFF. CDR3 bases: TGCGCCAGCACGTTAGCGGGAGGTTACAATGAGCAGTTCTTC.

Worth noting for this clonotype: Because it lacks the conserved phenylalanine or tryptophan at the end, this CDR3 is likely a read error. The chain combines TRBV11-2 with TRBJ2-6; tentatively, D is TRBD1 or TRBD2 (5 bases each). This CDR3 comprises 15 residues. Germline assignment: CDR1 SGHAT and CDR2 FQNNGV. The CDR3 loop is CATQRSRSGANLLTS. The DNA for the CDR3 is TGTGCCACCCAGCGGTCGCGCTCTGGGGCCAACCTCCTGACTTCC.

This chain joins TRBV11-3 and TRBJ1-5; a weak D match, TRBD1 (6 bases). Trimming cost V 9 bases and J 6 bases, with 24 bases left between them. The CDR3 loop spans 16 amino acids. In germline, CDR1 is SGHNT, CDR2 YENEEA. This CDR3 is CASCDRQRGASQPQHF. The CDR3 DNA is TGTGCCAGTTGCGACCGACAGCGGGGGGCCAGTCAGCCCCAGCATTTT.

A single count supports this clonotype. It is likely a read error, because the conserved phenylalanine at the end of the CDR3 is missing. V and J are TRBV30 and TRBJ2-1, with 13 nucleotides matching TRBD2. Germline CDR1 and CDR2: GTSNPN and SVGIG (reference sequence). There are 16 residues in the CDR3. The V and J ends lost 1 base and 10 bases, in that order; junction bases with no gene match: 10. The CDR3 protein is CAWSAGLAGVGVEQFL. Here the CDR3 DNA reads TGTGCCTGGAGTGCCGGACTAGCGGGAGTGGGAGTGGAGCAGTTCTTA.

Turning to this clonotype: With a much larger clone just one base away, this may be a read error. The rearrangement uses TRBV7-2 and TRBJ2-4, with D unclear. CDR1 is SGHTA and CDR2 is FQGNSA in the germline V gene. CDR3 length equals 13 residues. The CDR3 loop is CDSSSAGKNIQYF. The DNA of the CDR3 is TGTGACAGCAGCTCCGCCGGAAAAAACATTCAGTACTTC. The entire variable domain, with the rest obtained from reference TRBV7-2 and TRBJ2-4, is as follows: GAGVSQSPSNKVTEKGKDVELRCDPISGHTALYWYRQSLGQGLEFLIYFQGNSAPDKSGLPSDRFSAERTGGSVSTLTIQRTQQEDSAVYLCDSSSAGKNIQYFGAGTRLSVL.

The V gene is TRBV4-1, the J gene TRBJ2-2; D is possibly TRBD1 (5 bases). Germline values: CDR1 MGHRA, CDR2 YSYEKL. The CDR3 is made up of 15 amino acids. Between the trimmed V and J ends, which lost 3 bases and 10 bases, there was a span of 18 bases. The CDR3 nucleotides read TGCGCCAGCAGCCATGGGGCCGTTAACTCCGAGGAGCTGTTTTTT. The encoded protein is CASSHGAVNSEELFF.

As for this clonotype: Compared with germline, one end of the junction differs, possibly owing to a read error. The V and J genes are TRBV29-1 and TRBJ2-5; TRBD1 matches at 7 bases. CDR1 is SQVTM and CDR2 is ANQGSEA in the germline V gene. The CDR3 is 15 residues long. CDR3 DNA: TGCATCGTTGAAACGGAGAGGGGGCGAGCAGAGACCCAGTACTTC. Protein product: CIVETERGRAETQYF.

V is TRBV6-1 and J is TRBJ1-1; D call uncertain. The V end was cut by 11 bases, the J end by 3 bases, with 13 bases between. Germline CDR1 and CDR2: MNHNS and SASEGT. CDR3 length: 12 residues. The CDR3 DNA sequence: TGTGCCTGCCGAATGGGTTACACTGAAGCTTTCTTT. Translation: CACRMGYTEAFF.

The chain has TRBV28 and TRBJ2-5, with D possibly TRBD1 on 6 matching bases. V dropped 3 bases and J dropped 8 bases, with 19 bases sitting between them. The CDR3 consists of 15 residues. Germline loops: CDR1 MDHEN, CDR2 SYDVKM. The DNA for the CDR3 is TGTGCCAGCAGTTTCCCCAGTCCAGGGGATGATACCCAGTACTTC. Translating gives CASSFPSPGDDTQYF.

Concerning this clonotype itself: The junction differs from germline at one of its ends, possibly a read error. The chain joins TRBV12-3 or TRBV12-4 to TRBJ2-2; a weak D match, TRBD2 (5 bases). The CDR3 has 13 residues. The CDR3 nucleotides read TGTACCAGCAGTTTTATACCGACCGGGGAGCTATTTTTT. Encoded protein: CTSSFIPTGELFF.